These 2 T cell receptor beta chains were all obtained from the same sample, sequenced in a study of blood T cell repertoires in COVID-19. The method was immunoSEQ multiplex PCR; TCRdb's version includes in-frame clones alone and lacks a portion of them. The sample consists of more than 110,000 clones, 76% of them appearing once. The sequenced sample consisted of peripheral blood. The receptors originated from a woman aged 80 or older with active or convalescent COVID-19.

Only one count was recorded for this clone. The chain couples TRBV7-2 to TRBJ2-3; D perhaps matches TRBD1 (5 bases). The germline V gene has CDR1 SGHTA and CDR2 FQGNSA. The CDR3 sequence is 14 residues long. V was trimmed by 1 base and J by 5 bases, leaving 10 bases between them. The CDR3 DNA sequence: TGTGCCAGCAGCTTAGTTCCCCAGGGAGATACGCAGTATTTT. Its translation is CASSLVPQGDTQYF.

The V call is TRBV10-3, the J call TRBJ1-2; 9 nucleotides align to TRBD1. The length of the CDR3 is 13 residues. The V gene end was trimmed by 6 bases and the J gene end by 8 bases; junction bases not matched to a gene: 7. CDR1 and CDR2 from the germline V gene are ENHRY and SYGVKD. As DNA, the CDR3 is TGTGCCATCAGAGGGGACAGGGAGAGCGGCTACACCTTC. Protein product: CAIRGDRESGYTF.